This T cell receptor beta chain was sequenced for a study of T-cell memory formation after mild COVID-19 (dated by TCRdb to about 2021). About the study as a whole: Most TCR sequence clusters were specific to one of the two donors. In a couple of donors, T-cell clones that expanded and contracted after mild COVID-19 were followed by sequencing TCRalpha and TCRbeta repertoires longitudinally. The cohort was made up of two young adult volunteers, one female and one male, who were previously healthy. General conclusions and limits of the study: Contracting CD4+ clones were found mainly in CM and EM memory subsets, while CD8+ clones were enriched in EMRA. Some responding clones were detected in pre-infection memory, suggesting pre-existing cross-reactive memory T cells joined the SARS-CoV-2 response. Only a couple of mild cases were covered by the study, and larger cohorts that include severe cases with pre-infection samples were considered necessary. SARS-CoV-2 specificity was not confirmed for the second-wave clones peaking on day 37. Clones that contracted from day 15 to 85 showed balanced CD4/CD8 phenotypes, whereas a second wave of clones that expanded from day 15 to 37 leaned towards CD4+.

This clonotype was observed many times. Its recognized antigen is unknown. The record has no base qualities; no much larger clone is one base away. Sequencing instrument: Illumina NovaSeq 6000. TCRalpha and TCRbeta cDNA libraries were built by 5'RACE with constant-segment primers, adding sample barcodes and unique molecular identifiers. RNA was extracted from every sample with Trizol reagent. Library amplification was performed in two PCR steps, and a second sample barcode and Illumina TruSeq adapters were introduced in the second step. Sequencing of libraries was performed on an Illumina NovaSeq with 2 x 150 bp paired-end reads. The paper's data handling went like this. The reads were demultiplexed and collapsed into UMI-guided consensus sequences using migec v1.2.7. With mixcr v2.1.11, UMI consensuses were aligned to TRA and TRB V and J templates and assembled into clonotypes. A clonotype was counted as expanded or contracted only if both edgeR and NoisET called the change significant, with noise models trained on biological replicates. For edgeR calls, a false discovery rate-adjusted p below 0.01 and a log2 fold-change threshold of 1 were applied. As an exploratory analysis of dynamics, max-normalized trajectories of the 1000 most abundant clonotypes were examined with PCA combined with hierarchical clustering. Separately sequenced CD4+ and CD8+ repertoires were used to assign a CD4 or CD8 phenotype to each responding clone. Using fastp trimming at Q25 and MiXCR clonotype assembly, TCRdb reanalyzed the public sequencing data and kept in-frame beta chains. Every entry covers one CDR3 protein and lists the most common genes and DNA from its rows. TCRdb, rather than the study authors, made the V and J calls. Here the sample has over 120,000 distinct CDR3 sequences; roughly 24% occur a single time. The top ten hold about 24% of the sample.

V and J are trimmed by 4 bases and 2 bases, and the gene matches miss 5 bases of the junction. The germline V gene (reference sequence) gives CDR1 as SGHNT and CDR2 as YYREEE. Spanning cysteine to phenylalanine, the CDR3 consists of 14 amino acids. The CDR3 DNA has 42 bases and is translated from base 1. Ficoll-Paque density gradient centrifugation was used to isolate PBMCs. The sequence came from an adult woman who had mild COVID-19 (a few samples of this study predate the infection). The sample titles of this study are shuffled in the database, so cell type and time point are left out; the donor was told from shared clones. The chain links TRBV5-4 with TRBJ2-7; 8 bases in the junction line up with TRBD1. Sequenced: PBMCs or a T cell subset sorted from them (not recorded which). The CDR3: CASSPHRGAYEQYF. Here is the DNA: TGTGCCAGCAGCCCCCACAGGGGGGCCTACGAGCAGTACTTC.